The table lists the clone carrying this TCR beta chain with a count of one. Its antigen is not known. The sample belongs to a study of cytomegalovirus exposure and HLA in healthy donors. Study-level points and caveats: Many donors carried some public TCRs, although rarity characterized most TCR sequences. Among TCR beta chains, those listed as cytomegalovirus-associated numbered around 180. In the 120 or so validation repertoires, around 95% of cluster scores exceeded 0, per a later analysis.

The CDR3 contains 14 residues. Sequencing was performed with immunoSEQ multiplex PCR; in TCRdb, only in-frame clones are kept and a portion is missing. The sample lists 130,000 to 150,000 clones; 80% to 95% were seen once. This chain links TRBV12-1 with TRBJ2-7; the table assigns TRBD2, which was not confirmed against the DNA. TRBV12-1 is a recognized pseudogene. The specimen sequenced was PBMCs. The sequence was collected from a man aged 18-30 years in good health and CMV-seronegative. The DNA for the CDR3 is TGTGCCAGCAGCCTCCCAGGCGGGTTTTACGAGCAGTACTTC. This encodes CASSLPGGFYEQYF.